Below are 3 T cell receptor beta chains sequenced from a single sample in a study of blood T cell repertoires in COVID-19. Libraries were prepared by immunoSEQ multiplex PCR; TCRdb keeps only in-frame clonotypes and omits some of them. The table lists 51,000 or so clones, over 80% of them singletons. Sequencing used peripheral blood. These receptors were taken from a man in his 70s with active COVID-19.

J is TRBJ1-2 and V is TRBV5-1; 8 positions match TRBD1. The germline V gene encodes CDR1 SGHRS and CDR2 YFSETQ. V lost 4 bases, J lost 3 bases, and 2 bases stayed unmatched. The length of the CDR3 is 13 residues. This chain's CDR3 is CASSPGQDYGYTF. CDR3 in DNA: TGCGCCAGCAGCCCGGGACAGGACTATGGCTACACCTTC.

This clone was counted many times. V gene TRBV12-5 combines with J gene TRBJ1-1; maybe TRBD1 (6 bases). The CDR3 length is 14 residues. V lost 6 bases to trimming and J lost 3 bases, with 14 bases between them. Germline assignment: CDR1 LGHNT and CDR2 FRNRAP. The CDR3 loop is CASGLGGGYTEAFF. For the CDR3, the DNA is TGTGCTAGTGGCCTAGGGGGAGGGTACACTGAAGCTTTCTTT.

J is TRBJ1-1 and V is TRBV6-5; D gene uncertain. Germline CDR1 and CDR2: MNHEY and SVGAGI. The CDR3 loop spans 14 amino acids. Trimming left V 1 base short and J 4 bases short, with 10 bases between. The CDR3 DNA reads TGTGCCAGCAGTTACTTTGGTTCGGGCACTGAAGCTTTCTTT. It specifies CASSYFGSGTEAFF.